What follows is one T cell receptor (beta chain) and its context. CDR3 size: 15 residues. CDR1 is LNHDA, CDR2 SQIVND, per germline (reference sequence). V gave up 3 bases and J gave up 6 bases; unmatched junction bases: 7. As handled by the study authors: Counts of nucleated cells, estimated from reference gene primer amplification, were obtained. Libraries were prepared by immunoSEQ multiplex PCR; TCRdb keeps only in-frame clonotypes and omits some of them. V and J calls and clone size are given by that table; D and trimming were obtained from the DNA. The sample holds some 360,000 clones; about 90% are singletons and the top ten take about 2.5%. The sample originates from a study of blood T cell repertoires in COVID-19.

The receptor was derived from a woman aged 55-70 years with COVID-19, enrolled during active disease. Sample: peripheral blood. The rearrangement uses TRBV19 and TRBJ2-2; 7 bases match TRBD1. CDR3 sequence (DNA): TGTGCCAGTAGTATTGTAGGGGGCAGGGCCGGGGAGCTGTTTTTT. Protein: CASSIVGGRAGELFF.